This TCR beta chain was identified in a study of blood T cell repertoires in COVID-19. As for the study in general: T cells, B-cell-depleted T cells, or PBMCs supplied cDNA or gDNA.

TCRdb's copy holds only in-frame clones and misses some; the assay was immunoSEQ multiplex PCR. The sample holds about 320,000 clones, around 90% seen once. The germline V gene encodes CDR1 SGDLS and CDR2 YYNGEE. The V gene end was trimmed by 3 bases and the J gene end by 6 bases; junction bases not matched to a gene: 3. There are 13 residues in the CDR3. Enrolled through a virtual design, the participants were between 18 and 89 years of age and came from about two dozen US areas. Cohort placement rested on clinical history that participants reported themselves. Sample: PBMCs or T cells enriched from blood (not recorded which). J is TRBJ2-1 and V is TRBV9, with 7 bases fitting TRBD1. The sequence came from a man aged 55-75 years who had recovered from COVID-19. The CDR3 is CASSDGTVNEQFF. CDR3 DNA sequence: TGTGCCAGCAGCGACGGGACAGTCAATGAGCAGTTCTTC.